Included here is one T cell receptor beta chain sequence, with context. Researchers ran the PCR with 60 Vbeta and 13 Jbeta primers. Some clones are missing from TCRdb's copy, which holds only in-frame ones; the method was immunoSEQ multiplex PCR. The table has under 200,000 clones, 77% seen once; the top ten hold 2% to 2.5%. The sample belongs to a study of cytomegalovirus exposure and HLA in healthy donors. The length of the CDR3 is 13 residues. The V gene lost 2 bases and the J gene lost 2 bases, with 9 bases spanning the gap. CDR1 is SQVTM, CDR2 ANQGSEA, per germline. The origin of this receptor is a man aged 50 to 60 in good health and CMV-seropositive. The rearrangement uses TRBV29-1 and TRBJ2-5; D is uncertain. Sequencing was carried out using PBMCs. CDR3 in DNA: TGCAGCGTTGAAATACAGAGACAAGAGACCCAGTACTTC. Protein sequence: CSVEIQRQETQYF.